The sequence of this T cell receptor beta chain was determined in a study of cytomegalovirus exposure and HLA in healthy donors. Study details: In an earlier analysis, around 100 million unique TCR beta sequences were found from 150 million to 200 million T cells.

CDR3 size: 14 residues. Germline V lookup: CDR1 LNHDA, CDR2 SQIVND (reference sequence). V lost 5 bases and J lost 6; bases outside the gene matches: 4. The primer mix had 60 Vbeta and 13 Jbeta primers. Original data processing: There were about 86 million unique TCR beta chains by a later count, and some 12 million of them were shared. Produced via immunoSEQ multiplex PCR; TCRdb's table is partial and in-frame only. V and J calls and clone size come straight from that table; D and trimming were deduced from the DNA. Of under 200,000 clones listed, around 77% were seen once; the top ten hold around 2.2%.

Sequencing used PBMCs. This chain uses TRBV19 with TRBJ1-5; 10 nucleotides match TRBD1. The sequence came from a man aged 55-75 years in good health and CMV-seronegative. The CDR3 DNA follows: TGTGCCAGTAGTGTAGGACAGGGGGTTCAGCCCCAGCATTTT. Its protein is CASSVGQGVQPQHF. The full variable domain, rest sourced from reference TRBV19 and TRBJ1-5, is DGGITQSPKYLFRKEGQNVTLSCEQNLNHDAMYWYRQDPGQGLRLIYYSQIVNDFQKGDIAEGYSVSREKKESFPLTVTSAQKNPTAFYLCASSVGQGVQPQHFGDGTRLSIL.